This TCR beta chain was captured by sequencing in a study of monozygotic twins with inflammatory bowel disease. The CDR3 is 14 amino acids. Germline loops: CDR1 SQVTM, CDR2 ANQGSEA. A template switching step added UMIs, each with a 6-nucleotide sample barcode. Using the 5' RACE reads, TCRdb records one entry per CDR3 protein without DNA. The sample includes 300,000 to 400,000 distinct CDR3 sequences. The specimen was blood. V usage is TRBV29-1 and J usage is TRBJ2-1; no DNA is available, so the TRBD2 call from TCRdb remains unchecked. The receptor was isolated from a human donor with ulcerative colitis or Crohn's disease, or a healthy co-twin of an affected twin (not recorded which). The chain's CDR3 is CSVNSGQRNNEQFF.